The 29 T cell receptor beta chains in this list originate from one sample, sequenced in a study of blood T cell repertoires in COVID-19 (TCRdb year 2020). To prepare the library, the immunoSEQ multiplex PCR assay was applied. Here the immuneACCESS table is served through TCRdb, limited to in-frame sequences with V and J called. Missing clones are a known gap in these copies; in checked studies unresolved V genes cover under half, and the rest lacks a known reason. The sample table records roughly 130,000 clones; around three quarters of these occur just once. The top ten constitute 16% of the sample. Sequences were obtained from peripheral blood. These receptors all come from a man between 60 and 75 years old with active or convalescent COVID-19.

V is TRBV13 and J is TRBJ2-7, with 10 nucleotides matching TRBD1. V dropped 5 bases and J dropped 6; count of bases not matched to a gene: 7. The CDR3 has 14 residues. CDR1 and CDR2 (germline): PRHDT, FYEKMQ (reference sequence). The CDR3 sequence: CASSPGTGEGEQYF. CDR3 sequence (DNA): TGTGCCAGCAGCCCGGGGACAGGGGAGGGCGAGCAGTACTTC.

The chain has TRBV21-1 and TRBJ1-4. TRBV21-1 is a documented pseudogene. This CDR3 has 12 amino acids. The CDR3 DNA reads TGTGCCCGCGGGACAACTAATGAAAAACTGTTTTTT. Its protein is CARGTTNEKLFF.

This chain links TRBV13 with TRBJ1-1; D uncertain. The V end lost 8 bases, the J end lost 1 base, and 11 bases lay between the germline ends. The CDR3 runs 13 residues. Looked up from germline, CDR1 is PRHDT and CDR2 is FYEKMQ (reference sequence). CDR3 amino acids: CASGPRRNTEAFF. In DNA form, the CDR3 reads TGTGCCAGCGGCCCCCGGAGGAACACTGAAGCTTTCTTT.

This clone was recorded at least ten times. The sample has other DNA sequences that encode this CDR3 too. This chain uses TRBV2 with TRBJ1-2; the D gene is possibly TRBD1 (5 bases). Between the trimmed V and J ends, which lost 3 bases and 3 bases, there was a span of 8 bases. This CDR3 region has 13 residues. CDR1 is SNHLY, CDR2 FYNNEI, per germline. The CDR3 is CASSESRDYGYTF. Here the CDR3 DNA reads TGTGCCAGCAGTGAGTCCAGGGACTATGGCTACACCTTC.

CDR3 residues: CASSLGAGVSLGEQFF. Written as DNA, the CDR3 is TGTGCCAGCAGCTTGGGGGCGGGAGTTTCTTTGGGTGAGCAGTTCTTC. The chain combines TRBV5-4 with TRBJ2-1, with 7 bases lining up with TRBD2. V was clipped by 0 bases and J by 9 bases; unmatched bases: 12. The CDR3 sequence is 16 residues long. The germline CDR1 and CDR2 sequences are SGHNT and YYREEE (reference sequence).

The chain uses TRBV11-1 and TRBJ1-5, with 8 nucleotides matching TRBD1. Trimming took 0 bases from V and 0 from J; bases not matched to a gene: 7. Germline V lookup: CDR1 SGHAT, CDR2 FQDESV (reference sequence). The CDR3 runs to 18 residues. The CDR3 bases are TGTGCCAGCAGCTTAGCCCCACAGGGGGGTTATAGCAATCAGCCCCAGCATTTT. This codes for CASSLAPQGGYSNQPQHF.

This sequence joins TRBV19 and TRBJ2-7, with D perhaps matching TRBD1 (6 bases). The V end was cut by 5 bases, the J end by 4 bases, with 18 bases between. CDR3 length equals 15 residues. Germline V gene lookup returns CDR1 LNHDA and CDR2 SQIVND (reference sequence). The CDR3 spells CASSSISDGQYEQYF. The DNA of the CDR3 is TGTGCCAGTAGTTCGATCAGCGACGGACAGTACGAGCAGTACTTC.

The rearrangement joins TRBV9 to TRBJ2-3, with a weak D call TRBD1 (5 bases). CDR1 is SGDLS, CDR2 YYNGEE, per germline. The V gene lost 4 bases and the J gene lost 4 bases, with 13 bases spanning the gap. The CDR3 has 14 amino acids. The CDR3: CASSLGRAPDTQYF. The CDR3 DNA follows: TGTGCCAGCAGCTTGGGCAGGGCCCCAGATACGCAGTATTTT.

The V call is TRBV28, the J call TRBJ1-4; no clear D. This CDR3 has 13 amino acids. Trimming stripped 10 bases from V and 0 bases from J, with 9 bases between. Germline V gene lookup returns CDR1 MDHEN and CDR2 SYDVKM. The CDR3 protein is CATEVATNEKLFF. Written as DNA, the CDR3 is TGTGCCACCGAAGTAGCAACTAATGAAAAACTGTTTTTT.

V usage is TRBV15 and J usage is TRBJ1-4; 7 nucleotides match TRBD1. V lost 5 bases and J lost 7; bases outside the gene matches: 10. The CDR3 is made up of 15 amino acids. Germline-derived CDR1 and CDR2 are LNHNV and YYDKDF (reference sequence). For the CDR3, the DNA is TGTGCCACCAGCTTACTCAGGGGGAGCGGTGAAAAACTGTTTTTT. Amino acids: CATSLLRGSGEKLFF.

The chain recombines TRBV2 with TRBJ1-5; 7 positions match TRBD1. V lost 6 bases and J lost 3; bases outside the gene matches: 2. The CDR3 is 13 residues long. Per germline, CDR1 SNHLY and CDR2 FYNNEI. CDR3 coding DNA: TGTGCCAGCAGGGGGACAGTCAATCAGCCCCAGCATTTT. Translating it yields CASRGTVNQPQHF. Drawing the rest from reference TRBV2 and TRBJ1-5, the complete variable domain is EPEVTQTPSHQVTQMGQEVILRCVPISNHLYFYWYRQILGQKVEFLVSFYNNEISEKSEIFDDQFSVERPDGSNFTLKIRSTKLEDSAMYFCASRGTVNQPQHFGDGTRLSIL.

For this clone: This specimen includes other DNA sequences encoding the same CDR3. CDR3 sequence (DNA): TGTGCCAGCAGCTTAAGAGGGATGAACACTGAAGCTTTCTTT. Translating it yields CASSLRGMNTEAFF. J is TRBJ1-1 and V is TRBV7-2, with D uncertain. The V gene's germline CDR1 is SGHTA and CDR2 FQGNSA. V was shortened by 2 bases and J by 0 bases, with 7 bases between the two germline ends. This CDR3 spans 14 amino acids.

The rearrangement links TRBV7-2 to TRBJ2-2, with unresolved D. CDR1 is SGHTA and CDR2 is FQGNSA in the germline V gene. The CDR3 is 12 residues long. Trimming shortened V by 2 bases and J by 6 bases, and 4 bases separated the two germline ends. Here the CDR3 reads CASSLYSGELFF. The CDR3 DNA follows: TGTGCCAGCAGCTTATATTCCGGGGAGCTGTTTTTT.

The chain uses TRBV12-5 and TRBJ2-2; 7 bases are a match to TRBD1. The CDR3 runs 17 residues. V lost 5 bases and J lost 1; bases outside the gene matches: 10. From germline, CDR1 is LGHNT and CDR2 FRNRAP. The CDR3 bases are TGTGCTAGTGGTCTCGACAGGGCCCTCGAGAACACCGGGGAGCTGTTTTTT. It is translated as CASGLDRALENTGELFF.

The J gene is TRBJ1-2, the V gene TRBV20-1, with D possibly matching TRBD1 (6 bases). Trimming left V 3 bases short and J 3 bases short, with 11 bases between. Germline V lookup: CDR1 DFQATT, CDR2 SNEGSKA (reference sequence). CDR3 length: 13 residues. CDR3 sequence: CSASQGRDYGYTF. The CDR3 DNA follows: TGCAGTGCTAGTCAGGGGAGGGACTATGGCTACACCTTC.

This clone was counted once. The gene calls are TRBV6-2 or TRBV6-3 and TRBJ1-2; 10 bases match TRBD1. The CDR3 has 18 amino acids. V gave up 4 bases and J gave up 2 bases; unmatched junction bases: 13. The V gene's germline CDR1 is MNHEY and CDR2 SVGEGT. The CDR3 spells CASSSLSGTGAQNYGYTF. In nucleotides, the CDR3 is TGTGCCAGCAGTTCCTTATCCGGGACAGGGGCCCAGAACTATGGCTACACCTTC.

J is TRBJ2-1 and V is TRBV6-5, with 9 bases lining up with TRBD2. V shed 7 bases and J 10 bases; nucleotides not matched to a gene: 14. The CDR3 length is 15 residues. Germline V CDR1 and CDR2: MNHEY, SVGAGI. In DNA, the CDR3 is TGTGCCAGCACCAGAACGTCTCGGGCGGGAGGGGAGCAGTTCTTC. Protein product: CASTRTSRAGGEQFF.

The chain combines TRBV28 with TRBJ2-1; 7 bases fit TRBD1. V was clipped by 8 bases and J by 2 bases; unmatched bases: 3. The CDR3 spans 13 residues. The V gene's germline CDR1 is MDHEN and CDR2 SYDVKM. The CDR3 region is CASGGQPYNEQFF. In nucleotides, the CDR3 is TGTGCCAGCGGGGGACAGCCCTACAATGAGCAGTTCTTC.

The chain links TRBV27 to TRBJ2-5, with 9 bases identical to TRBD1. Germline values: CDR1 MNHEY, CDR2 SMNVEV (reference sequence). The CDR3 loop spans 14 amino acids. The ends lost 4 bases at V and 5 bases at J; junction bases unmatched: 5. CDR3 protein: CASSWGQGRETQYF. The CDR3, as DNA: TGTGCCAGCAGTTGGGGACAGGGTCGGGAGACCCAGTACTTC.

The gene calls are TRBV11-2 and TRBJ2-7, with 10 positions matching TRBD2. The CDR3 is made up of 14 amino acids. The junction had 8 bases not matched to a gene; V was cut back by 0 bases and J by 12 bases. The germline V gene encodes CDR1 SGHAT and CDR2 FQNNGV. The CDR3, as DNA: TGTGCCAGCAGCTTAGATCAAGCTAGCGGGAGAGTGTACTTC. Translated: CASSLDQASGRVYF. Full variable domain (outside the CDR3, taken from reference TRBV11-2 and TRBJ2-7): EAGVAQSPRYKIIEKRQSVAFWCNPISGHATLYWYQQILGQGPKLLIQFQNNGVVDDSQLPKDRFSAERLKGVDSTLKIQPAKLEDSAVYLCASSLDQASGRVYFGPGTRLTVT.

In this sample, this clone turned up a few times. This chain links TRBV12-3 or TRBV12-4 with TRBJ2-1, with 9 nucleotides matching TRBD1. This CDR3 spans 13 amino acids. With 7 bases clipped from V and 9 bases from J, the junction kept 7 bases outside the gene matches. In nucleotides, the CDR3 is TGTGCCAGCATTGATGACAGGGGGATTGAGCAGTTCTTC. This translates into CASIDDRGIEQFF.

The chain combines TRBV2 with TRBJ2-3; D is unclear. V was trimmed by 7 bases and J by 2 bases, leaving 7 bases between them. CDR1 is SNHLY and CDR2 is FYNNEI in the germline V gene. CDR3 length equals 12 residues. CDR3 in DNA: TGTGCCAGCAATGTCAACACAGATACGCAGTATTTT. It is translated as CASNVNTDTQYF.

The V gene is TRBV12-3 or TRBV12-4, the J gene TRBJ1-5, with 7 bases that match TRBD1. Trimming cost V 7 bases and J 5 bases; bases outside gene matches: 5. The length of the CDR3 is 13 residues. The CDR3 region is CASTRQGDQPQHF. The CDR3 bases are TGTGCCAGCACCCGCCAGGGGGATCAGCCCCAGCATTTT.

DNA for the CDR3: TGTGCCAGCAGCCAAGATCGGGGGGGCGGGGAGCTGTTTTTT. Protein: CASSQDRGGGELFF. The chain carries TRBV3-1 (or the pseudogene TRBV3-2) and TRBJ2-2, with TRBD2 matching 8 bases. The CDR3 length is 14 residues. Germline CDR1 and CDR2: LGHDT and YNNKEL (reference sequence). V trimming: 0 bases; J trimming: 7 bases; junction bases outside the gene matches: 1.

V is TRBV5-1 and J is TRBJ2-7, with 8 bases aligning to TRBD1. With 4 bases clipped from V and 2 bases from J, the junction kept 2 bases outside the gene matches. The CDR3 runs 13 residues. CDR1 and CDR2 (germline): SGHRS, YFSETQ. The CDR3 reads CASSLRGPYEQYF. DNA of the CDR3: TGCGCCAGCAGCCTCAGGGGGCCCTACGAGCAGTACTTC.

The sample holds one count of this clone. V is TRBV14 and J is TRBJ1-2, with no clear D. Deletions cut 0 bases from V and 5 bases from J, with 13 bases between. The CDR3 totals 15 residues. Germline V gene data show CDR1 as SGHDN and CDR2 as FVKESK. The CDR3 DNA reads as TGTGCCAGCAGCCAAGATCTCGGCGCGGGGTATGGCTACACCTTC. Its protein product is CASSQDLGAGYGYTF. The variable domain in full, completed from reference TRBV14 and TRBJ1-2, reads EAGVTQFPSHSVIEKGQTVTLRCDPISGHDNLYWYRRVMGKEIKFLLHFVKESKQDESGMPNNRFLAERTGGTYSTLKVQPAELEDSGVYFCASSQDLGAGYGYTFGSGTRLTVV.

The V gene is TRBV6-5, the J gene TRBJ2-7; 11 positions agree with TRBD2. The germline V gene encodes CDR1 MNHEY and CDR2 SVGAGI. This CDR3 is 16 amino acids long. V was pared by 2 bases and J by 1 base, with 4 bases of the junction left unmatched. CDR3 residues: CASSYGLAGGSYEQYF. DNA of the CDR3: TGTGCCAGCAGTTACGGTCTAGCGGGGGGATCCTACGAGCAGTACTTC.

The CDR3 DNA is TGTGCCAGCAGTTCTCCCAGGGGGGCTTTGGTGGATACGCAGTATTTT. This codes for CASSSPRGALVDTQYF. The gene calls are TRBV28 and TRBJ2-3, with TRBD1 as a possible D gene (7 bases). V lost 4 bases to trimming and J lost 6 bases, with 20 bases between them. CDR3 length: 16 residues. Per germline, CDR1 MDHEN and CDR2 SYDVKM.

This clone was counted once. The chain combines TRBV6-2 or TRBV6-3 with TRBJ2-1; the D gene is possibly TRBD2 (5 bases). Trimming removed 6 bases from V and 0 bases from J, with 12 bases in between. CDR3 size: 15 residues. Per germline, CDR1 MNHEY and CDR2 SVGEGT. The CDR3 is CASSPSRASYNEQFF. CDR3 sequence (DNA): TGTGCCAGCAGCCCTTCGCGGGCCTCCTACAATGAGCAGTTCTTC.